Listed below are T cell receptor beta chains from one sample, sequenced in a study of T cell changes during pregnancy in multiple sclerosis. TCRdb keeps only in-frame clones here, not all; method: immunoSEQ multiplex PCR. The table records 30,000 or so clones, roughly nine tenths of them present only once. This specimen consisted of CD8+ T cells from peripheral blood mononuclear cells, obtained in the first trimester of pregnancy. Receptors were obtained from a female donor with multiple sclerosis, enrolled in a pregnancy study. Both conserved end residues are part of each CDR3.

v_gene: TRBV18; j_gene: TRBJ2-7; CDR3aa: CASSPSDRTLTYEQYF
v_gene: TRBV6-1; j_gene: TRBJ2-7; CDR3aa: CASSTSGGGPYEQYF
v_gene: TRBV7-9; j_gene: TRBJ2-7; CDR3aa: CASSLLTGMRYEQYF
v_gene: TRBV5-4; j_gene: TRBJ2-5; CDR3aa: CASSSARGNLMQETQYF
v_gene: TRBV7-9; j_gene: TRBJ2-5; CDR3aa: CASSLLSMGGRDEETQYF
v_gene: TRBV4-1; j_gene: TRBJ2-2; CDR3aa: CASSPVFGTSGRLVFTGELFF
v_gene: TRBV19; j_gene: TRBJ2-7; CDR3aa: CASSARDSAYEQYF
v_gene: TRBV5-4; j_gene: TRBJ1-2; CDR3aa: CASSLVDRGRGYTF
v_gene: TRBV18; j_gene: TRBJ1-1; CDR3aa: CASSHKRTGVNTEAFF
v_gene: TRBV6-6; j_gene: TRBJ1-4; CDR3aa: CASREDRSNEKLFF
v_gene: TRBV28; j_gene: TRBJ2-1; CDR3aa: CASTNGGDEQFF
v_gene: TRBV6-1; j_gene: TRBJ1-2; CDR3aa: CASRPGGQGGYTF
v_gene: TRBV7-2; j_gene: TRBJ2-5; CDR3aa: CASSLGLAGVLWETQYF